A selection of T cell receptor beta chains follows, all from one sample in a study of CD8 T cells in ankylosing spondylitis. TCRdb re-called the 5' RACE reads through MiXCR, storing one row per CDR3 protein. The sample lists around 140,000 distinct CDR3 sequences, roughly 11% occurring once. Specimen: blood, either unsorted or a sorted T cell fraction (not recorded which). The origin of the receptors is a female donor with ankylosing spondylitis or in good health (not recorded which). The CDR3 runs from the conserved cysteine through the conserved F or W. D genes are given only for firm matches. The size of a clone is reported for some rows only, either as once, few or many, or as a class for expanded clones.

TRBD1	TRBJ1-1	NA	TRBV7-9	TGTGCCAGCAGGGAACAGGGGCTGAACACTGAAGCTTTCTTT	CASREQGLNTEAFF
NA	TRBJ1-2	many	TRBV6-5	TGTGCCAGCAGTTACTCTATTCGACGGGGCTTTAACTATGGCTACACCTTC	CASSYSIRRGFNYGYTF
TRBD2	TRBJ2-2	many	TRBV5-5	TGTGCCAGCAGCTTGGCCGGGACTAGTGCCGGGGAGCTGTTTTTT	CASSLAGTSAGELFF
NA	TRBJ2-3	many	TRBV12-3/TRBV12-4	TGTGCCAGCAGTTTGAGGGGACCAGATACGCAGTATTTT	CASSLRGPDTQYF
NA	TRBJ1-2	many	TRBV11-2	TGTGCCAGCAGCTTAAACTATGGCTACACCTTC	CASSLNYGYTF
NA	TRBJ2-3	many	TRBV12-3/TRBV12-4	TGTGCCAGCAGTTTGCCAGGGGCTAGGGACACAGATACGCAGTATTTT	CASSLPGARDTDTQYF
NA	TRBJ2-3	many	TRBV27	TGTGCCAGCAGTTTAGGCAGGGATATTGCAGATACGCAGTATTTT	CASSLGRDIADTQYF
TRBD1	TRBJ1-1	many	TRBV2	TGTGCCAGCAGGCGGACAGGGGAGGACACTGAAGCTTTCTTT	CASRRTGEDTEAFF
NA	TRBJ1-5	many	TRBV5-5	TGTGCCAGCAGCCCCGACCTCGGATATCAGCCCCAGCATTTT	CASSPDLGYQPQHF
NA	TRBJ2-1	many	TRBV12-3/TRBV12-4	TGTGCCAGCAGTTTCGTCAATGAGCAGTTCTTC	CASSFVNEQFF